This T cell receptor beta chain came from a study of cytomegalovirus exposure and HLA in healthy donors. Study results and limitations: Later findings reportedly placed an Asian-associated ancestry cluster below the approximately 650-donor mean for N-insertions. Later work associated approximately 17,000 TCR beta sequences with HLA alleles at 0.05 false discovery rate.

Donors showed nominal health when sampled, although they likely had unrecorded immune exposures. Researchers ran the PCR with 60 Vbeta and 13 Jbeta primers. The data were produced by immunoSEQ multiplex PCR, yet TCRdb's version contains in-frame clones alone and is incomplete. The sample has 200,000 or so clones, about 90% seen once. On this clone itself: Its antigen is unidentified.

CDR1 and CDR2 (germline): ENHRY, SYGVKD. CDR3 length equals 14 residues. Trimming at V came to 3 bases and at J to 6 bases, leaving 6 bases not matched to a gene. V and J are TRBV10-3 and TRBJ2-3; 7 bases agree with TRBD2. This receptor was obtained from a girl under three years old in good health and CMV-seronegative. Sequenced sample: PBMCs. The CDR3 reads CAISERSSGDTQYF. The CDR3 region has the DNA TGTGCCATCAGTGAAAGAAGTAGCGGGGATACGCAGTATTTT.